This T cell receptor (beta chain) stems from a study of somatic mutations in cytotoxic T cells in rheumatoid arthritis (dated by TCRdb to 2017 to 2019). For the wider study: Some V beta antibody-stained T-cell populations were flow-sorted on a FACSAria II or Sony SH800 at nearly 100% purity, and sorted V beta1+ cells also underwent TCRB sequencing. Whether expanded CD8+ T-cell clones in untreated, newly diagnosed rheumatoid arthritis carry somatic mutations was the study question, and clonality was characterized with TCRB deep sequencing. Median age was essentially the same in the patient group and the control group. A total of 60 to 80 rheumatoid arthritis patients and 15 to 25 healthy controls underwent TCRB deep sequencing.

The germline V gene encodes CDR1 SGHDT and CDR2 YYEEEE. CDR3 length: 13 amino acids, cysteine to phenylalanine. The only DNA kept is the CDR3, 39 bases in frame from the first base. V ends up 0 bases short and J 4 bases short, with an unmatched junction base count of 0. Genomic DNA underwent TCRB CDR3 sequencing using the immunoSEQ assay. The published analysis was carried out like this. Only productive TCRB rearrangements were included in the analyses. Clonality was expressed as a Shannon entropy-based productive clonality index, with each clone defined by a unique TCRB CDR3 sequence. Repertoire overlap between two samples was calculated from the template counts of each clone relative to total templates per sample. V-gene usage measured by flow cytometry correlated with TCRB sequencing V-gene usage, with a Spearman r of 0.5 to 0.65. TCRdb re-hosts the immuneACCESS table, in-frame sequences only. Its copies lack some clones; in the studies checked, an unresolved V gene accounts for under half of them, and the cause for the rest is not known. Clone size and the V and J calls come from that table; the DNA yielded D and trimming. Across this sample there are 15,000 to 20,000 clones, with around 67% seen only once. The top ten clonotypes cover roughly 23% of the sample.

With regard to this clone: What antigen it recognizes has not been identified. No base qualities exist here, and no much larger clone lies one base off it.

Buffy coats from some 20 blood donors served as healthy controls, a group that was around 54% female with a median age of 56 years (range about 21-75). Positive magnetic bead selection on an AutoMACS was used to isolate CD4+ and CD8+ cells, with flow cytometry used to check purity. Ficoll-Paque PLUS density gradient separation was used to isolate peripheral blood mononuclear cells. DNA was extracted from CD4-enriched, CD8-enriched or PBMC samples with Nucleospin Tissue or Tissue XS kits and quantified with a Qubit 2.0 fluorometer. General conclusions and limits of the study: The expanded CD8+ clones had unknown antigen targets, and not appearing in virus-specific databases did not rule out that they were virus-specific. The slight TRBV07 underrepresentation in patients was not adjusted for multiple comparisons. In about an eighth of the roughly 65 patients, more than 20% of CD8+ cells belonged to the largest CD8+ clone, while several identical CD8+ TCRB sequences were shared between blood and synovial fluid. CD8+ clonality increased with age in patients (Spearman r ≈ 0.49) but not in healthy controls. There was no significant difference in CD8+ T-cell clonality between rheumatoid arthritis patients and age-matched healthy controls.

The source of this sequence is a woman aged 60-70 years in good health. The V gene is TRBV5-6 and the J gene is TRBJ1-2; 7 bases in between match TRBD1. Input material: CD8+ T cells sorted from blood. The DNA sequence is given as TGTGCCAGCAGCTTGGGGACAGGCTATGGCTACACCTTC. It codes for CASSLGTGYGYTF.